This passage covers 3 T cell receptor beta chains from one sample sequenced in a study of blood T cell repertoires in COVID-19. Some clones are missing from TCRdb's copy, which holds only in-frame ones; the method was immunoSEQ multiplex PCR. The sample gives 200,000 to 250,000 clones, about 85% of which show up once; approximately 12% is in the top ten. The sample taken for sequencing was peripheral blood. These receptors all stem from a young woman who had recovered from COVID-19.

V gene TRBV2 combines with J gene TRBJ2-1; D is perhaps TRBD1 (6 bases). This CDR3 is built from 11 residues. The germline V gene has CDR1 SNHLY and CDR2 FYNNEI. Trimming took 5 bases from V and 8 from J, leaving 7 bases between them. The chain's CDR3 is CASSHRDEQFF. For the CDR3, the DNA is TGTGCCAGCAGTCACAGGGATGAGCAGTTCTTC.

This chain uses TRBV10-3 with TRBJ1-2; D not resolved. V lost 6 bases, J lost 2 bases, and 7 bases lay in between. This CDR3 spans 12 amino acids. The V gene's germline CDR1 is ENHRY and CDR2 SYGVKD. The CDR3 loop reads CAIRWQNYGYTF. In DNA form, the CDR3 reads TGTGCCATCAGGTGGCAGAACTATGGCTACACCTTC.

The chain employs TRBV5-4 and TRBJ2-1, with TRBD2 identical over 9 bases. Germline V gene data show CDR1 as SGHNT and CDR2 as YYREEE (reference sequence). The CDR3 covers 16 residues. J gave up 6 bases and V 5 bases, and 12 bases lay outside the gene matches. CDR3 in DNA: TGTGCCAGCAGGAAGGAAGGGTTAGCGGGAGTCAATGAGCAGTTCTTC. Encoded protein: CASRKEGLAGVNEQFF. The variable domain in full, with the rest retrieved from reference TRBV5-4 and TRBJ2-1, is ETGVTQSPTHLIKTRGQQVTLRCSSQSGHNTVSWYQQALGQGPQFIFQYYREEENGRGNFPPRFSGLQFPNYSSELNVNALELDDSALYLCASRKEGLAGVNEQFFGPGTRLTVL.